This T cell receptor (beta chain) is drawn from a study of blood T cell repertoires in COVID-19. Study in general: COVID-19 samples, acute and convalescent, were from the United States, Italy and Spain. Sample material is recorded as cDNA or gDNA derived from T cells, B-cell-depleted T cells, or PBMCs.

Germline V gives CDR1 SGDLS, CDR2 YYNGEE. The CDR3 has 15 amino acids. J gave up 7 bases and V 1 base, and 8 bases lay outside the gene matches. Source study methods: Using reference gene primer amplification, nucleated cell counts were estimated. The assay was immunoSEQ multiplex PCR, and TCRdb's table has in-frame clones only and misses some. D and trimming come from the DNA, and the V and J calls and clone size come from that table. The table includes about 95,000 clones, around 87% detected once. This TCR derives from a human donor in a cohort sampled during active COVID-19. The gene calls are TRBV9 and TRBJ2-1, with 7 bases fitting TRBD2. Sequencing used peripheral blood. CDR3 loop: CASSVSSGTGNEQFF. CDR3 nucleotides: TGTGCCAGCAGCGTATCCAGCGGGACGGGGAATGAGCAGTTCTTC.